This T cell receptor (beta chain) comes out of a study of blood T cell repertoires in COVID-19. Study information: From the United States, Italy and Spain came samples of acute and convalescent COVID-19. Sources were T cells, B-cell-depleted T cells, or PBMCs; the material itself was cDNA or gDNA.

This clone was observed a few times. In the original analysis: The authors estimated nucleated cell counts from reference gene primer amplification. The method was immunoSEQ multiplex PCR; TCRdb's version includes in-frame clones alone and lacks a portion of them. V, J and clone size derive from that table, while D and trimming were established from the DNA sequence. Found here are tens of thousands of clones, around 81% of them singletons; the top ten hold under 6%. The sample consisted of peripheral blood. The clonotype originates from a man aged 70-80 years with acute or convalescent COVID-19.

The CDR3 region is CASSRGSTDTQYF. DNA for the CDR3: TGTGCCAGCAGCCGAGGATCCACAGATACGCAGTATTTT. The chain carries TRBV7-3 and TRBJ2-3, with unresolved D. This CDR3 has 13 residues. Trimming pared 5 bases from V and 2 bases from J, leaving 8 bases between. Germline CDR1 reads SGHTA; CDR2 reads FQGTGA. Based on the CDR3 plus reference TRBV7-3 and TRBJ2-3, the full variable domain is GAGVSQTPSNKVTEKGKYVELRCDPISGHTALYWYRQSLGQGPEFLIYFQGTGAADDSGLPNDRFFAVRPEGSVSTLKIQRTERGDSAVYLCASSRGSTDTQYFGPGTRLTVL.